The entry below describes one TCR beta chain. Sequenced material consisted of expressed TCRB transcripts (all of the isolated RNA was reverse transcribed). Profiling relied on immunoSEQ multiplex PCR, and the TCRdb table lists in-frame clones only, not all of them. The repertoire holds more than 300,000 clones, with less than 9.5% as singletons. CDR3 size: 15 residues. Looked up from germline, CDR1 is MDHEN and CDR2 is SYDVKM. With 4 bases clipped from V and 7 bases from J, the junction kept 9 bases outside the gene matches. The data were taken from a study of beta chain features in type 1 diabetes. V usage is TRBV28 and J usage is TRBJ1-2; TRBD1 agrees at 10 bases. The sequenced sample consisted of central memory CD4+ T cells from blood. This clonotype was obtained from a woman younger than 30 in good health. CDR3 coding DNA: TGTGCCAGCAGTTCGTTCGGGACAGGGGTAGGTGGCTACACCTTC. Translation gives CASSSFGTGVGGYTF.